The 18 T cell receptor beta chains presented below share a single source sample, sequenced in a study of post-analysis software for immune sequencing data. Study-wide results and limits: In patients, TRBV5-6, TRBV5-1 and TRBV20-1 belonged to five TRBV segments found more frequently than in controls.

The antigens for these receptors are not known. Prepared libraries of TCR beta cDNA carried unique molecular identifiers. MiXCR was run by TCRdb on the PCR reads, yielding one entry per CDR3 protein. The table includes around 400,000 distinct CDR3 sequences, roughly 38% detected once. The sequenced sample was blood. The receptors were gathered from a girl aged 2-15 years with multiple sclerosis.

The J gene is TRBJ2-1, the V gene TRBV5-1, with TRBD2 matching 9 bases. The V gene's germline CDR1 is SGHRS and CDR2 YFSETQ. This CDR3 is built from 15 residues. With V trimmed by 5 bases and J by 3 bases, 6 bases remained unmatched. CDR3 amino acids: CASRLAGEDYNEQFF. The CDR3 nucleotides read TGCGCCAGCAGGTTAGCGGGGGAGGACTACAATGAGCAGTTCTTC.

V usage is TRBV7-6 and J usage is TRBJ2-5; D may be TRBD1 (5 bases). CDR1 is SGHVS, CDR2 FNYEAQ, per germline. Trimming pared 5 bases from V and 1 base from J, leaving 14 bases between. The CDR3 has 15 residues. The DNA for the CDR3 is TGTGCCAGCAGCCCAGGTCTTGACAGCCAAGAGACCCAGTACTTC. Translating gives CASSPGLDSQETQYF. The full variable domain, its missing parts supplied by reference TRBV7-6 and TRBJ2-5, is GAGVSQSPRYKVTKRGQDVALRCDPISGHVSLYWYRQALGQGPEFLTYFNYEAQQDKSGLPNDRFSAERPEGSISTLTIQRTEQRDSAMYRCASSPGLDSQETQYFGPGTRLLVL.

There are a few counts of this clonotype. The V call is TRBV6-6, the J call TRBJ2-6, with D unclear. V was shortened by 8 bases and J by 2 bases, with 13 bases between the two germline ends. Per germline, CDR1 MNHNY and CDR2 SVGAGI (reference sequence). CDR3 length: 15 residues. The DNA of the CDR3 is TGTGCCAGCTCAACAAGGGTGGCTGGGGCCAACGTCCTGACTTTC. As protein: CASSTRVAGANVLTF.

This clonotype turned up a few times. The DNA of the CDR3 is TGTGCCAGCAGCCGGGACAGGGGCTACAATGAGCAGTTCTTC. Protein sequence: CASSRDRGYNEQFF. This chain joins TRBV7-3 and TRBJ2-1, with TRBD1 identical over 10 bases. Germline loops: CDR1 SGHTA, CDR2 FQGTGA. V gave up 5 bases and J gave up 3 bases; unmatched junction bases: 1. There are 14 residues in the CDR3.

V usage is TRBV3-1 and J usage is TRBJ2-5; 10 nucleotides line up with TRBD1. Germline trimming cut 4 bases from V and 5 bases from J; bases unmatched to any gene: 10. CDR1 LGHDT and CDR2 YNNKEL come from the germline V gene (reference sequence). CDR3 length: 16 residues. CDR3 in DNA: TGTGCCAGCAGCCCCCAGGACAGGGGGGATTCGGAGACCCAGTACTTC. It codes for CASSPQDRGDSETQYF.

This sequence joins TRBV6-2 or TRBV6-3 and TRBJ2-7; 9 bases are shared with TRBD2. The CDR3 loop spans 14 amino acids. Germline trimming cut 6 bases from V and 5 bases from J; bases unmatched to any gene: 8. Germline loops: CDR1 MNHEY, CDR2 SVGEGT. The chain's CDR3 is CASSHSGSLNEQYF. In nucleotides, the CDR3 is TGTGCCAGCAGCCATAGCGGGAGTCTCAACGAGCAGTACTTC.

This chain joins TRBV5-5 and TRBJ2-7; TRBD1 might be the D (6 bases). This CDR3 comprises 14 residues. Germline V gene data show CDR1 as SGHKS and CDR2 as YYEKEE (reference sequence). Trimming took 7 bases from V and 2 from J, leaving 16 bases between them. The DNA of the CDR3 is TGTGCCAGCTTGCGGCCAGGGGCGACCTACGAGCAGTACTTC. Amino acid sequence: CASLRPGATYEQYF.

This clonotype was found a few times. This chain joins TRBV7-9 and TRBJ2-5, with a weak D call TRBD1 (7 bases). With the DNA end fitting TRBJ2-7 better, the J assignment may be wrong. Germline CDR1 is SEHNR and CDR2 is FQNEAQ (reference sequence). This CDR3 has 14 amino acids. The CDR3 nucleotides read TGTGCCATCGGGGGACAGCCTATCTCCTACGAGCAGTACTTC. The encoded protein is CAIGGQPISYEQYF.

Turning to this clonotype: It may be a read error: a sequence one base away is much more abundant. The rearrangement links TRBV6-5 to TRBJ2-5; 7 bases line up with TRBD2. Germline V lookup: CDR1 MNHEY, CDR2 SVGAGI. The CDR3 consists of 16 residues. J was trimmed by 11 bases and V by 2 bases; bases with no gene match: 17. The CDR3 sequence: CASSYRTTSSSYGQYF. The DNA of the CDR3 is TGTGCCAGCAGTTACCGAACGACTAGCTCCTCCTACGGGCAGTACTTC.

In this sample, this clonotype turned up a few times. The rearrangement uses TRBV12-3 or TRBV12-4 and TRBJ2-5; 8 bases fit TRBD1. V lost 4 bases, J lost 2 bases, and 12 bases stayed unmatched. This CDR3 has 17 amino acids. CDR3 residues: CASSSSTRGQRQETQYF. CDR3 DNA: TGTGCCAGCAGTTCCTCTACCAGGGGGCAGAGGCAAGAGACCCAGTACTTC.

J is TRBJ1-2 and V is TRBV14; D gene uncertain. The CDR3 length is 17 residues. Germline assignment: CDR1 SGHDN and CDR2 FVKESK. With 1 base removed from V and 6 bases from J, the gap between germline ends came to 21 bases. CDR3 residues: CASSQVSHAGKEHGYTF. For the CDR3, the DNA is TGTGCCAGCAGCCAAGTTTCGCATGCGGGCAAGGAGCATGGCTACACCTTC.

A few counts support this clonotype. The chain joins TRBV20-1 to TRBJ2-7; D is perhaps TRBD2 (6 bases). CDR3 length: 14 amino acids. Between the trimmed V and J ends, which lost 0 bases and 2 bases, there was a span of 11 bases. Looked up from germline, CDR1 is DFQATT and CDR2 is SNEGSKA (reference sequence). In nucleotides, the CDR3 is TGCAGTGCTAGAGATATAGGGACTGCCTACGAGCAGTACTTC. Translated: CSARDIGTAYEQYF.

This clonotype was recorded a few times. The V and J genes are TRBV28 and TRBJ2-7; D call uncertain. The V and J ends lost 6 bases and 2 bases respectively, with 8 bases between them. CDR3 length: 12 residues. CDR1 and CDR2 (germline): MDHEN, SYDVKM. The CDR3 coding sequence is TGTGCCAGCAGGGATCTCCCCTACGAGCAGTACTTC. Translated, it gives CASRDLPYEQYF.

In regard to this clonotype: A much more abundant neighbour one base away suggests this may be a read error. The genes are TRBV29-1 and TRBJ2-7, with D possibly called TRBD1 or TRBD2 (7 bases each). This CDR3 is 12 amino acids long. Germline-derived CDR1 and CDR2 are SQVTM and ANQGSEA. This CDR3 is CHAGGGYNEQYF. The CDR3, as DNA: TGCCACGCAGGGGGGGGTTACAATGAGCAGTACTTC.

This chain joins TRBV7-2 and TRBJ2-7; 7 nucleotides line up with TRBD2. This CDR3 is 17 amino acids long. Germline V gene sequence: CDR1 SGHTA, CDR2 FQGNSA. J gave up 2 bases and V 2 bases, and 12 bases lay outside the gene matches. CDR3 loop: CASSLPLKGLYPYEQYF. The CDR3 region has the DNA TGTGCCAGCAGCTTACCGCTAAAGGGACTATACCCCTACGAGCAGTACTTC.

This clonotype came up a few times. This chain uses TRBV25-1 with TRBJ2-1; TRBD2 aligns across 9 bases. Germline trimming cut 2 bases from V and 5 bases from J; bases unmatched to any gene: 7. CDR1 MGHDK and CDR2 SYGVNS come from the germline V gene. This CDR3 is 16 amino acids long. In DNA, the CDR3 is TGTGCCAGCAGTGAAAGCTCAGCGGGAGGTCACAATGAGCAGTTCTTC. Translating it yields CASSESSAGGHNEQFF.

The table lists this clonotype with a few counts. This chain connects TRBV28 to TRBJ2-7; D is uncertain. V lost 6 bases and J lost 3, with 9 bases in between. The CDR3 is made up of 12 amino acids. CDR1 is MDHEN and CDR2 is SYDVKM in the germline V gene. The CDR3 bases are TGTGCCAGCAGCTCTAGTGACTACGAGCAGTACTTC. Its protein product is CASSSSDYEQYF.

This chain connects TRBV2 to TRBJ2-1, with TRBD2 identical over 12 bases. The CDR3 runs 17 residues. With 6 bases clipped from V and 8 bases from J, the junction kept 14 bases outside the gene matches. Per the germline V gene, CDR1 is SNHLY and CDR2 is FYNNEI. CDR3 in amino acids: CASRRTGLTSGSDEQFF. In DNA form, the CDR3 reads TGTGCCAGCAGACGAACAGGGCTGACTAGCGGGAGTGATGAGCAGTTCTTC.